A single sample gave rise to the 17 T cell receptor beta chains below, sequenced in a study of blood T cell repertoires in COVID-19. The assay was immunoSEQ multiplex PCR, and TCRdb's table has in-frame clones only and misses some. Of approximately 200,000 clones in the sample, around 83% were seen once. Sequencing was done on a sample of peripheral blood. The receptors come from a man aged 35 to 55 with acute or convalescent COVID-19.

The rearrangement joins TRBV2 to TRBJ1-2; 8 bases agree with TRBD1. The J segment lost 4 bases and the V segment lost 10 bases, leaving 11 bases of the junction unmatched. This CDR3 has 14 residues. Germline-derived CDR1 and CDR2 are SNHLY and FYNNEI. The CDR3 nucleotides are TGTGCCACCACCGGACAGGGTCTGTCCTATGGCTACACCTTC. This translates into CATTGQGLSYGYTF.

The chain employs TRBV28 and TRBJ2-3; D gene uncertain. The CDR3 has 12 residues. CDR1 is MDHEN, CDR2 SYDVKM, per germline. V lost 5 bases and J 2 bases, leaving 5 bases between the germline ends. The CDR3 region has the DNA TGTGCCAGCAGTCTTAACACAGATACGCAGTATTTT. Translation: CASSLNTDTQYF.

The chain couples TRBV6-1 to TRBJ1-1; no definite D call. This CDR3 spans 13 amino acids. V was cut by 3 bases and J by 7 bases, with 12 bases left in between. Looked up from germline, CDR1 is MNHNS and CDR2 is SASEGT. CDR3 sequence (DNA): TGTGCCAGCAGTGAGCCTATAAGTGGTGAAGCTTTCTTT. Residues: CASSEPISGEAFF.

The chain links TRBV10-3 to TRBJ1-2; no reliable D call. CDR3 length equals 15 residues. Trimming stripped 3 bases from V and 1 base from J, with 12 bases between. CDR1 is ENHRY, CDR2 SYGVKD, per germline. The CDR3 reads CAISDKGRVNYGYTF. CDR3 coding DNA: TGTGCCATCAGTGACAAAGGGAGGGTTAACTATGGCTACACCTTC.

The J gene is TRBJ2-5, the V gene TRBV4-1; 8 bases are a match to TRBD2. The V gene end was trimmed by 0 bases and the J gene end by 9 bases; junction bases not matched to a gene: 12. The CDR3 is 16 amino acids. Germline V gives CDR1 MGHRA, CDR2 YSYEKL. This chain's CDR3 is CASSQEPAAGARPQYF. The CDR3 DNA reads as TGCGCCAGCAGCCAAGAGCCAGCAGCGGGGGCCCGTCCCCAGTACTTC.

The V gene is TRBV6-1, the J gene TRBJ1-4; a possible D gene is TRBD1 (6 bases). Germline values: CDR1 MNHNS, CDR2 SASEGT. The CDR3 has 15 residues. V was clipped by 3 bases and J by 7 bases, with 15 bases between them. In DNA, the CDR3 is TGTGCCAGCAGTGACCGGGCAGGGGCATCTGAAAAACTGTTTTTT. Protein product: CASSDRAGASEKLFF.

This sequence joins TRBV19 and TRBJ1-1; D might be TRBD1 (6 bases). With 5 bases removed from V and 1 base from J, the gap between germline ends came to 20 bases. CDR1 and CDR2 (germline): LNHDA, SQIVND (reference sequence). The CDR3 length is 17 residues. CDR3 nucleotide sequence: TGTGCCAGTAGTCCAGTTTTTAACAGGGAACAGAACACTGAAGCTTTCTTT. It is translated as CASSPVFNREQNTEAFF. The variable domain in full, completed from reference TRBV19 and TRBJ1-1, reads DGGITQSPKYLFRKEGQNVTLSCEQNLNHDAMYWYRQDPGQGLRLIYYSQIVNDFQKGDIAEGYSVSREKKESFPLTVTSAQKNPTAFYLCASSPVFNREQNTEAFFGQGTRLTVV.

The chain joins TRBV7-2 to TRBJ2-7; D gene ambiguous. Trimming cost V 1 base and J 0 bases, with 7 bases left between them. Germline V gene lookup returns CDR1 SGHTA and CDR2 FQGNSA. The CDR3 contains 14 residues. CDR3 amino acids: CASSLGLHSYEQYF. In nucleotides, the CDR3 is TGTGCCAGCAGCTTAGGGTTACACTCCTACGAGCAGTACTTC.

The rearrangement links TRBV7-9 to TRBJ2-1, with D unresolved. Trimming pared 5 bases from V and 0 bases from J, leaving 11 bases between. Looked up from germline, CDR1 is SEHNR and CDR2 is FQNEAQ (reference sequence). This CDR3 is 15 amino acids long. The CDR3 sequence is CASSRSPSSYNEQFF. CDR3 bases: TGTGCCAGCAGCCGGAGTCCGAGCTCCTACAATGAGCAGTTCTTC.

This sequence joins TRBV6-5 and TRBJ1-1; tentatively, D is TRBD1 (5 bases). The CDR3 has 13 amino acids. With 3 bases removed from V and 3 bases from J, the gap between germline ends came to 8 bases. In germline, CDR1 is MNHEY, CDR2 SVGAGI. The CDR3 is CASSYDRDTEAFF. DNA of the CDR3: TGTGCCAGCAGTTATGACAGAGACACTGAAGCTTTCTTT.

V gene TRBV2 combines with J gene TRBJ2-7, with TRBD1 matching over 9 bases. Per germline, CDR1 SNHLY and CDR2 FYNNEI. This CDR3 has 14 amino acids. V trimming: 0 bases; J trimming: 6 bases; junction bases outside the gene matches: 3. Here the CDR3 reads CASSEAADRGEQYF. The CDR3 DNA sequence: TGTGCCAGCAGTGAAGCGGCGGACAGGGGCGAGCAGTACTTC.

The V and J genes are TRBV4-3 and TRBJ2-7; D is possibly TRBD1 (6 bases). V was pared by 0 bases and J by 3 bases, with 12 bases between. CDR1 is LGHNA, CDR2 YSLEER, per germline. This CDR3 is 15 amino acids long. CDR3: CASSQEADSFYEQYF. In nucleotides, the CDR3 is TGCGCCAGCAGCCAAGAAGCGGACAGTTTCTACGAGCAGTACTTC.

V and J are TRBV7-8 and TRBJ2-1, with D perhaps matching TRBD2 (7 bases). In germline, CDR1 is SGHVS, CDR2 FQNEAQ. Trimming stripped 5 bases from V and 8 bases from J, with 19 bases between. The length of the CDR3 is 15 residues. The CDR3 DNA is TGTGCCAGCAGCCCTGTTGGGGGGGCCATTTATGAGCAGTTCTTC. This translates into CASSPVGGAIYEQFF. The variable domain in full, with the rest retrieved from reference TRBV7-8 and TRBJ2-1, is GAGVSQSPRYKVAKRGQDVALRCDPISGHVSLFWYQQALGQGPEFLTYFQNEAQLDKSGLPSDRFFAERPEGSVSTLKIQRTQQEDSAVYLCASSPVGGAIYEQFFGPGTRLTVL.

The CDR3 is CASSLSRENTEAFF. CDR3 nucleotide sequence: TGTGCCAGCAGCTTATCCCGGGAGAACACTGAAGCTTTCTTT. The J gene is TRBJ1-1, the V gene TRBV7-9; D unresolved. Germline V CDR1 and CDR2: SEHNR, FQNEAQ (reference sequence). The V end lost 2 bases, the J end lost 1 base, and 8 bases lay between the germline ends. The CDR3 sequence is 14 residues long.

This chain links TRBV24-1 with TRBJ1-5; 7 bases map to TRBD1. V lost 9 bases to trimming and J lost 3 bases; unmatched junction nucleotides: 7. Looked up from germline, CDR1 is KGHDR and CDR2 is SFDVKD. This CDR3 has 14 residues. The CDR3: CATQDRSFNQPQHF. In DNA, the CDR3 is TGTGCCACCCAGGACAGGTCCTTCAATCAGCCCCAGCATTTT.

This clone was found once. The chain has TRBV3-1 (or the pseudogene TRBV3-2) and TRBJ1-2; TRBD1 aligns across 9 bases. V shed 4 bases and J 5 bases; nucleotides not matched to a gene: 8. Germline V gene data show CDR1 as LGHDT and CDR2 as YNNKEL (reference sequence). The CDR3 spans 15 residues. The CDR3 nucleotides are TGTGCCAGCAGCCCCTGGCTGGACAGGGGTTATGGCTACACCTTC. It translates to CASSPWLDRGYGYTF.

This chain joins TRBV30 and TRBJ2-1, with D tentatively TRBD2 (6 bases). The CDR3 runs to 15 residues. From germline, CDR1 is GTSNPN and CDR2 SVGIG (reference sequence). Deletions cut 4 bases from V and 8 bases from J, with 21 bases between. CDR3 amino acids: CAWMESGLASYEQFF. Written as DNA, the CDR3 is TGTGCCTGGATGGAATCGGGGCTAGCGAGCTATGAGCAGTTCTTC.